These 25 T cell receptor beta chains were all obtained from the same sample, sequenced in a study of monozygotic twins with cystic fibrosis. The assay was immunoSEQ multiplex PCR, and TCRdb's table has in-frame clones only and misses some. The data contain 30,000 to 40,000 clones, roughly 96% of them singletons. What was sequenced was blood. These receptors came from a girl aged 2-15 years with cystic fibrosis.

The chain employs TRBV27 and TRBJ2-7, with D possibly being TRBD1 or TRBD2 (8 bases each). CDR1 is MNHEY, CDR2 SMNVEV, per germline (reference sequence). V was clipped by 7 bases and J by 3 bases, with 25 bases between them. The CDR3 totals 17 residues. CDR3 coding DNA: TGTGCCAGCACCAATCTGGGACAGGCGGGAGGACTCTACGAGCAGTACTTC. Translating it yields CASTNLGQAGGLYEQYF.

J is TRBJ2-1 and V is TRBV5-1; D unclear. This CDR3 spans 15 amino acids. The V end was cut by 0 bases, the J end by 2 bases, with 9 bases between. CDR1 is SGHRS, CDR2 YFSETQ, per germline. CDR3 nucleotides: TGCGCCAGCAGCTTGGTGGTCAGCACCTACAATGAGCAGTTCTTC. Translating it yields CASSLVVSTYNEQFF.

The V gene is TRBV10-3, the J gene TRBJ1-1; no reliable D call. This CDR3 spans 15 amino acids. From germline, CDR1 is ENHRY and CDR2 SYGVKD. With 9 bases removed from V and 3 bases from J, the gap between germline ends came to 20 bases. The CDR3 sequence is CAIASGWRPDTEAFF. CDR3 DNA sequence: TGTGCCATTGCTTCGGGTTGGCGACCTGACACTGAAGCTTTCTTT.

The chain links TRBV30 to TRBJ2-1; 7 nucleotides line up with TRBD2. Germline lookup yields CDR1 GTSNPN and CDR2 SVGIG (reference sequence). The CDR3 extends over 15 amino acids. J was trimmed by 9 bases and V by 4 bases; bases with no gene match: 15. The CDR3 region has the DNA TGTGCCTGGACTTGGCGGGAGTTTGATTTTGGTGAGCAGTTCTTC. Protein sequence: CAWTWREFDFGEQFF.

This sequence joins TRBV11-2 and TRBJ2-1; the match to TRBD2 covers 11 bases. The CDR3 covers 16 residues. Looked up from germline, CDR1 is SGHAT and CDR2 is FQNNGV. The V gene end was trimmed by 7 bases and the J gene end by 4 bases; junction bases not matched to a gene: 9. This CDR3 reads CASIYGGTSGYNEQFF. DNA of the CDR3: TGTGCCAGCATTTACGGAGGGACTAGCGGATACAATGAGCAGTTCTTC.

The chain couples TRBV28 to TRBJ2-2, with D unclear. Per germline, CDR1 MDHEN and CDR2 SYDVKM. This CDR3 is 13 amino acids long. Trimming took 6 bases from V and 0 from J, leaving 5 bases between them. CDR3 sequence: CASRLSNTGELFF. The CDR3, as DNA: TGTGCCAGCAGGCTCTCGAACACCGGGGAGCTGTTTTTT.

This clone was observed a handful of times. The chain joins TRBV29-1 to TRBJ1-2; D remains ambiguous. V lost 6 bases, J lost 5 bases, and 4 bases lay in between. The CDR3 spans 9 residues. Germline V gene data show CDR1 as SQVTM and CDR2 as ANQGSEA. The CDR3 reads CSVEYGYTF. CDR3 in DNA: TGCAGCGTGGAGTATGGCTACACCTTC.

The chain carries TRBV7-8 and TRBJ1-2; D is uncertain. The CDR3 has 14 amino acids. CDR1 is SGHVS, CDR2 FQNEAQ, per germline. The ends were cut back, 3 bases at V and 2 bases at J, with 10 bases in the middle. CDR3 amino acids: CASSFQGANYGYTF. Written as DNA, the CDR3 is TGTGCCAGCAGCTTTCAAGGAGCCAACTATGGCTACACCTTC.

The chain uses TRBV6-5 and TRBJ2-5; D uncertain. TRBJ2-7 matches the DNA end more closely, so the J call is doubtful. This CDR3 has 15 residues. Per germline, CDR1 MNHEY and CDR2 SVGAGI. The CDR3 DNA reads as TGTGCCAGCAGTTACTCGCGCGGTAGCTCCTACGAGCAGTACTTC. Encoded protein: CASSYSRGSSYEQYF.

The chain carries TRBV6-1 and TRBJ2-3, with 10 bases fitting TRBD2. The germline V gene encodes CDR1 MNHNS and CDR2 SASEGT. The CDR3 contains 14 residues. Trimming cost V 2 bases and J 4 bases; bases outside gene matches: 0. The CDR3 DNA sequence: TGTGCCAGCAGTGAACTAGCGGGAGCAGATACGCAGTATTTT. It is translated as CASSELAGADTQYF.

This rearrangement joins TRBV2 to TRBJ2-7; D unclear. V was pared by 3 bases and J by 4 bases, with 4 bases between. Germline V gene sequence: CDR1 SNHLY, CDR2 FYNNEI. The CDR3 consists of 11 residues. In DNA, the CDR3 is TGTGCCAGCAGTGACCCGTACGAGCAGTACTTC. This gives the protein CASSDPYEQYF.

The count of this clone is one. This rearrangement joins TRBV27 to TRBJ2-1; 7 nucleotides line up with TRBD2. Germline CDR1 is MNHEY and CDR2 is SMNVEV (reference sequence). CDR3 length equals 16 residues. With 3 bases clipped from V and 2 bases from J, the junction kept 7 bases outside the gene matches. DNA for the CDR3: TGTGCCAGCAGTTTGTTGGCGGGAGTAACCTACAATGAGCAGTTCTTC. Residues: CASSLLAGVTYNEQFF.

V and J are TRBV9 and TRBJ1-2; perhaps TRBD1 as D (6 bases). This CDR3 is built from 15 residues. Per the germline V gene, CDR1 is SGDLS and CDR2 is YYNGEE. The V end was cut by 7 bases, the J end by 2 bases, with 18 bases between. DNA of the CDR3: TGTGCCAGCTCAGGGGTCGACAGTTTGAACTATGGCTACACCTTC. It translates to CASSGVDSLNYGYTF.

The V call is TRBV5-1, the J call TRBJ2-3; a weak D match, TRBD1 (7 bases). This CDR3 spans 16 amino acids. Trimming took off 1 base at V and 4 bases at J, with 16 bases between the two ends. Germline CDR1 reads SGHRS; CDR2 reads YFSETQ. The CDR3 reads CASSLSGDSPADTQYF. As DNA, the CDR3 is TGCGCCAGCAGCTTGTCGGGGGACAGTCCGGCAGATACGCAGTATTTT.

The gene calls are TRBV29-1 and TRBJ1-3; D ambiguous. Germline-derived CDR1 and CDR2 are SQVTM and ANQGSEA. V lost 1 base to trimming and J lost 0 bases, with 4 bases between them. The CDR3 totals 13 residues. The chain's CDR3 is CSVEGFSGNTIYF. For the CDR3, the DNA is TGCAGCGTTGAAGGTTTCTCTGGAAACACCATATATTTT.

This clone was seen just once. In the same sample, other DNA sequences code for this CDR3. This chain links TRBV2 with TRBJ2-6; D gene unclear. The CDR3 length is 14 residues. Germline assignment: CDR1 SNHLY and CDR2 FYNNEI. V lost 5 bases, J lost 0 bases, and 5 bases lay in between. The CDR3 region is CASSQSSGANVLTF. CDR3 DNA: TGTGCCAGCAGTCAGAGCTCTGGGGCCAACGTCCTGACTTTC.

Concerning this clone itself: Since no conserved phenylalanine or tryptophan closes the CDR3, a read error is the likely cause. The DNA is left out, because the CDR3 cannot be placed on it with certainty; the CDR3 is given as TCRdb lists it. This CDR3 reads CASSTDSP. V gene TRBV7-3 combines with J gene TRBJ1-2; the D segment call TRBD1 is taken from the table without a DNA check. The CDR3 has 8 residues if both end residues are counted. Germline values: CDR1 SGHTA, CDR2 FQGTGA.

CDR3 residues: CASSAGITTEAFF. CDR3 coding DNA: TGTGCCAGCAGCGCGGGAATTACCACTGAAGCTTTCTTT. The rearrangement links TRBV9 to TRBJ1-1, with D uncertain. Trimming removed 3 bases from V and 4 bases from J, with 10 bases in between. CDR1 and CDR2 (germline): SGDLS, YYNGEE. This CDR3 region has 13 residues.

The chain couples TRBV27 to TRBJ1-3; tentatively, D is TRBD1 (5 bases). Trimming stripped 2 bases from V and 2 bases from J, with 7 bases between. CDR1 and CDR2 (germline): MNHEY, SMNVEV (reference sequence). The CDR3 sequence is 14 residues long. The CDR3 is CASSLGAAGNTIYF. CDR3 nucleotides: TGTGCCAGCAGTTTAGGGGCAGCTGGAAACACCATATATTTT.

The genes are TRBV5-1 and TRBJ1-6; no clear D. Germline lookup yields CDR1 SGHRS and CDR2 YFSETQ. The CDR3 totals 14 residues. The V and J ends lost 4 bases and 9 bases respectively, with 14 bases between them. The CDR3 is CASSPAWEPSPLHF. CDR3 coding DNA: TGCGCCAGCAGCCCCGCTTGGGAGCCTTCACCCCTCCACTTT.

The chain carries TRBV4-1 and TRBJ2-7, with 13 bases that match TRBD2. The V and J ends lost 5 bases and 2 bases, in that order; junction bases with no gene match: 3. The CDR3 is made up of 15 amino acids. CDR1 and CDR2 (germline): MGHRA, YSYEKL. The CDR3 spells CASSFGLAGAYEQYF. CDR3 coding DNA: TGCGCCAGCAGCTTCGGACTAGCGGGAGCCTACGAGCAGTACTTC.

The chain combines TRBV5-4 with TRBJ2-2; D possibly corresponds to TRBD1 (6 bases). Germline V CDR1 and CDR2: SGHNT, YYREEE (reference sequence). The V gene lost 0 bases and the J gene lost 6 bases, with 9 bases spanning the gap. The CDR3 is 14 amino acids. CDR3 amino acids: CASSLVAGAGELFF. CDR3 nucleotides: TGTGCCAGCAGCTTGGTGGCAGGGGCCGGGGAGCTGTTTTTT.

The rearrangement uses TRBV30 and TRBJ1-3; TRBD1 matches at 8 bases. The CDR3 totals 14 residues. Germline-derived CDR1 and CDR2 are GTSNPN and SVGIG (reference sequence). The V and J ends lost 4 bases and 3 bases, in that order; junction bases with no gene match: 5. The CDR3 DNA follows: TGTGCCTGGAATGACAGGGGCTTTGGAAACACCATATATTTT. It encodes CAWNDRGFGNTIYF. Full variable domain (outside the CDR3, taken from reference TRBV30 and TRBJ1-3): SQTIHQWPATLVQPVGSPLSLECTVEGTSNPNLYWYRQAAGRGLQLLFYSVGIGQISSEVPQNLSASRPQDRQFILSSKKLLLSDSGFYLCAWNDRGFGNTIYFGEGSWLTVV.

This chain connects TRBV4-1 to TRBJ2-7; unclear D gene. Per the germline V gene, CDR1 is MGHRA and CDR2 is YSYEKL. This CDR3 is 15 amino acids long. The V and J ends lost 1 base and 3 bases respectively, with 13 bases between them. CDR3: CASSQAATQLYEQYF. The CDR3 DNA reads TGCGCCAGCAGCCAAGCAGCTACTCAGCTCTACGAGCAGTACTTC.

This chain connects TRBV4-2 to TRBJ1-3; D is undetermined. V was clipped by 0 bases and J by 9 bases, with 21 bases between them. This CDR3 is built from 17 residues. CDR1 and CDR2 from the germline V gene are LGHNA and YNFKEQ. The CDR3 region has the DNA TGTGCCAGCAGCCAAGATCGAAACAGTATGGCTATTGGCACCATATATTTT. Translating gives CASSQDRNSMAIGTIYF.